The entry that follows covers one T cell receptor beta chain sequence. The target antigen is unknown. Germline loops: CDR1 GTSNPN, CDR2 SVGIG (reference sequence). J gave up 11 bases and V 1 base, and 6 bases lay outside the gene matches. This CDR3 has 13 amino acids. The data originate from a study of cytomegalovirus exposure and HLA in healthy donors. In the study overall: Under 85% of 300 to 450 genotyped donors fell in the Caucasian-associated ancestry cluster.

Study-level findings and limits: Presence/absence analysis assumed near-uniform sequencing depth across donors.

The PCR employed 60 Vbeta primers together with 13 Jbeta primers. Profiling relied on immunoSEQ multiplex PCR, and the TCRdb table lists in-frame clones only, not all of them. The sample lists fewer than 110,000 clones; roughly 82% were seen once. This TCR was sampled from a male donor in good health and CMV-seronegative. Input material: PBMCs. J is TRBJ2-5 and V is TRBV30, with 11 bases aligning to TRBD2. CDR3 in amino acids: CAWSEGLAAGQYF. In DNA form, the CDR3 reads TGTGCCTGGAGTGAGGGACTAGCGGCAGGGCAGTACTTC.